One sample yielded the 8 T cell receptor beta chains listed below, sequenced in a study of blood T cell repertoires in COVID-19. Only in-frame clones appear in the TCRdb table, and some are missing; sequencing was by immunoSEQ multiplex PCR. The top ten hold 3.8% of the sample, which has roughly 120,000 clones, around 91% seen once. Sequenced material: peripheral blood. These receptors originate from a woman between 55 and 75 years old with COVID-19, enrolled during active disease.

The rearrangement joins TRBV19 to TRBJ2-6, with a possible D match to TRBD1 (5 bases). The CDR3 sequence is 13 residues long. In germline, CDR1 is LNHDA, CDR2 SQIVND (reference sequence). The CDR3 protein is CASAGTGANVLTF. The CDR3 DNA reads as TGTGCTTCTGCAGGGACTGGGGCCAACGTCCTGACTTTC.

This clone has only one observation. The chain links TRBV27 to TRBJ2-7, with D perhaps TRBD1 (5 bases). The germline CDR1 and CDR2 sequences are MNHEY and SMNVEV (reference sequence). Trimming took 5 bases from V and 0 from J, leaving 11 bases between them. This CDR3 is 14 amino acids long. The CDR3 region is CASSLYRTSYEQYF. The CDR3 DNA reads as TGTGCCAGCAGTCTATACAGGACCTCCTACGAGCAGTACTTC.

This clone was recorded once. The chain couples TRBV18 to TRBJ2-6, with D perhaps TRBD1 (5 bases). V was trimmed by 1 base and J by 1 base, leaving 14 bases between them. Germline lookup yields CDR1 KGHSH and CDR2 LQKENI. The CDR3 consists of 18 residues. CDR3 residues: CASSPRDRAISGANVLTF. CDR3 bases: TGTGCCAGCTCACCACGCGACAGAGCGATATCTGGGGCCAACGTCCTGACTTTC.

The V gene is TRBV14, the J gene TRBJ1-2, with no clear D. The germline V gene has CDR1 SGHDN and CDR2 FVKESK. Trimming stripped 1 base from V and 7 bases from J, with 13 bases between. The CDR3 is 14 amino acids. CDR3 in DNA: TGTGCCAGCAGCCAAGTTGGAGGTGCTTTTGGCTACACCTTC. Residues: CASSQVGGAFGYTF.

This clone was detected a few times. The chain combines TRBV6-6 with TRBJ2-4, with 8 bases matching TRBD1. Germline CDR1 and CDR2: MNHNY and SVGAGI (reference sequence). Unmatched junction bases numbered 11, after V lost 6 bases and J lost 4 bases. This CDR3 region has 16 residues. CDR3 DNA sequence: TGTGCCAGCAGGACAGGGGCCGCCAGGACTAAAAACATTCAGTACTTC. It codes for CASRTGAARTKNIQYF.

J is TRBJ2-1 and V is TRBV4-2, with D possibly being TRBD1 (6 bases). Trimming shortened V by 1 base and J by 14 bases, and 18 bases separated the two germline ends. CDR1 and CDR2 from the germline V gene are LGHNA and YNFKEQ. The CDR3 runs to 14 residues. This CDR3 reads CASSQATLGTPKFF. The CDR3 coding sequence is TGTGCCAGCAGCCAAGCAACGCTGGGGACACCAAAGTTCTTC.

The chain uses TRBV24-1 and TRBJ2-2; 10 positions agree with TRBD1. J gave up 5 bases and V 3 bases, and 5 bases lay outside the gene matches. Germline-derived CDR1 and CDR2 are KGHDR and SFDVKD. The CDR3 consists of 16 residues. CDR3 in amino acids: CATSDPPGQGTGELFF. Here the CDR3 DNA reads TGTGCCACCAGTGATCCACCGGGACAGGGGACCGGGGAGCTGTTTTTT.

Only one count was recorded for this clone. The chain employs TRBV5-1 and TRBJ1-1; D may be TRBD1 (6 bases). CDR1 and CDR2 (germline): SGHRS, YFSETQ. The CDR3 length is 14 residues. The V end lost 4 bases, the J end lost 0 bases, and 10 bases lay between the germline ends. CDR3 loop: CASSTTGMNTEAFF. The CDR3 region has the DNA TGCGCCAGCAGCACGACAGGTATGAACACTGAAGCTTTCTTT.